The 15 T cell receptor beta chains in this list originate from one sample, sequenced in a study of cytomegalovirus exposure and HLA in healthy donors (dated by TCRdb to the late 2010s). Library preparation employed the immunoSEQ multiplex PCR assay. For the multiplex PCR, a mixture combining 60 forward primers for TCR Vbeta segments and 13 reverse primers for TCR Jbeta segments was used. This immuneACCESS table, as held by TCRdb, lists in-frame sequences with V and J called but not all clones. Of the missing ones, under half trace to an unresolved V gene in checked studies; the others have no known cause. The sample records over 150,000 clones, 75% of which are singletons. Roughly 5% of the sample belongs to the ten largest clones. The sequencing sample was made of PBMCs. The receptors originated from a male donor in good health and CMV-seronegative.

This clone was counted between two and nine times. The V call is TRBV19, the J call TRBJ1-2; D is perhaps TRBD1 (6 bases). Trimming left V 4 bases short and J 4 bases short, with 13 bases between. The CDR3 is 14 residues long. Germline V gene lookup returns CDR1 LNHDA and CDR2 SQIVND (reference sequence). The CDR3 DNA follows: TGTGCCAGTAGTACTTTGACAGGCGTCTATGGCTACACCTTC. Protein product: CASSTLTGVYGYTF.

V and J are TRBV6-1 and TRBJ1-2; possible D gene TRBD1, 6 bases. The CDR3 runs to 16 residues. CDR1 and CDR2 from the germline V gene are MNHNS and SASEGT. V gave up 0 bases and J gave up 4 bases, with 15 bases separating them. The CDR3: CASSEAVGQRVYGYTF. The CDR3 DNA reads TGTGCCAGCAGTGAAGCGGTAGGACAGCGAGTCTATGGCTACACCTTC.

The rearrangement links TRBV27 to TRBJ2-1, with 7 bases lining up with TRBD2. The germline CDR1 and CDR2 sequences are MNHEY and SMNVEV (reference sequence). The CDR3 consists of 15 residues. The V segment lost 2 bases and the J segment 7 bases; nucleotides outside the gene matches: 8. The DNA for the CDR3 is TGTGCCAGCAGTTTACGAGCGGGAAAAGCGAATGAGCAGTTCTTC. Translated, it gives CASSLRAGKANEQFF.

The CDR3 nucleotides are TGTGCCAGCAGCTCACAGGGTTGGGGGAATGAAAAACTGTTTTTT. Its translation is CASSSQGWGNEKLFF. This chain links TRBV4-2 with TRBJ1-4, with D possibly TRBD1 on 6 matching bases. The CDR3 is 15 residues long. The germline V gene has CDR1 LGHNA and CDR2 YNFKEQ. Trimming removed 5 bases at V and 5 bases at J, with 15 bases between.

The J gene is TRBJ2-3, the V gene TRBV29-1; D is perhaps TRBD2 (5 bases). With 7 bases removed from V and 6 bases from J, the gap between germline ends came to 11 bases. The germline gives CDR1 SQVTM, CDR2 ANQGSEA. The CDR3 length is 11 residues. CDR3 sequence: CSGTTGDTQYF. Here the CDR3 DNA reads TGCAGCGGGACCACGGGGGATACGCAGTATTTT.

This clone was detected once. V is TRBV6-6 and J is TRBJ2-7; TRBD1 matches 7 bases. Germline-derived CDR1 and CDR2 are MNHNY and SVGAGI (reference sequence). There are 14 residues in the CDR3. V gave up 6 bases and J gave up 1 base; unmatched junction bases: 6. The CDR3 nucleotides are TGTGCCAGCAGGGCCGGGACAGTTTCCTACGAGCAGTACTTC. Encoded protein: CASRAGTVSYEQYF.

This clone was recorded a few times. The V gene is TRBV7-9, the J gene TRBJ2-1; TRBD2 aligns across 8 bases. V shed 10 bases, J shed 6 bases, and the junction held 5 bases outside the gene matches. CDR1 is SEHNR, CDR2 FQNEAQ, per germline (reference sequence). CDR3 length: 12 residues. CDR3 region: CATLGTSNEQFF. The CDR3 DNA follows: TGTGCCACCCTCGGGACTAGCAATGAGCAGTTCTTC.

The table lists this clone with a few counts. The gene calls are TRBV4-3 and TRBJ2-7; 9 bases align to TRBD2. The CDR3 runs 14 residues. V lost 1 base, J lost 10 bases, and 8 bases stayed unmatched. The germline CDR1 and CDR2 sequences are LGHNA and YSLEER. This chain's CDR3 is CASSQGGREGPQYF. DNA of the CDR3: TGCGCCAGCAGCCAAGGGGGGCGGGAGGGCCCTCAGTACTTC.

V usage is TRBV5-4 and J usage is TRBJ2-7; D may be TRBD2 (5 bases). The CDR3 runs to 14 residues. Deletions cut 4 bases from V and 0 bases from J, with 11 bases between. The germline V gene has CDR1 SGHNT and CDR2 YYREEE (reference sequence). The CDR3 loop reads CASSGGPSSYEQYF. The DNA of the CDR3 is TGTGCCAGCAGCGGAGGTCCCAGCTCCTACGAGCAGTACTTC.

V is TRBV18 and J is TRBJ1-5; 9 bases match TRBD1. The germline gives CDR1 KGHSH, CDR2 LQKENI. V was pared by 3 bases and J by 4 bases, with 1 base of the junction left unmatched. There are 14 residues in the CDR3. CDR3 sequence: CASSPGQGNQPQHF. The CDR3 nucleotides read TGTGCCAGCTCACCTGGACAGGGGAATCAGCCCCAGCATTTT.

The chain combines TRBV6-5 with TRBJ1-1; 7 nucleotides line up with TRBD1. The V segment lost 2 bases and the J segment 4 bases; nucleotides outside the gene matches: 1. The germline CDR1 and CDR2 sequences are MNHEY and SVGAGI. This CDR3 comprises 13 residues. The CDR3 DNA reads TGTGCCAGCAGTTACGAGGGGGCCACTGAAGCTTTCTTT. As protein: CASSYEGATEAFF.

The V call is TRBV5-4, the J call TRBJ2-6, with a tentative D call TRBD2 (7 bases). The V and J ends lost 7 bases and 1 base respectively, with 15 bases between them. This CDR3 comprises 16 residues. Germline V gives CDR1 SGHNT, CDR2 YYREEE (reference sequence). The CDR3 DNA reads as TGTGCCAGCGGGAGGGGGGCCCTATCTGGGGCCAACGTCCTGACTTTC. It encodes CASGRGALSGANVLTF.

The gene calls are TRBV5-4 and TRBJ1-2; tentative D call: TRBD1 (5 bases). V was cut by 0 bases and J by 2 bases, with 8 bases left in between. Germline values: CDR1 SGHNT, CDR2 YYREEE (reference sequence). The CDR3 is made up of 14 amino acids. The CDR3 protein is CASSLDRLNYGYTF. In DNA, the CDR3 is TGTGCCAGCAGCTTGGACAGGTTGAACTATGGCTACACCTTC.

This chain connects TRBV27 to TRBJ2-3; 9 bases are shared with TRBD1. The CDR3 is 15 amino acids. CDR1 and CDR2 (germline): MNHEY, SMNVEV (reference sequence). The V segment lost 5 bases and the J segment 3 bases; nucleotides outside the gene matches: 6. The CDR3 is CASSTRQGGTDTQYF. The DNA of the CDR3 is TGTGCCAGCAGTACTAGACAGGGGGGTACAGATACGCAGTATTTT.

The CDR3 DNA reads as TGTGCCAGCAGTGAATATGGGGCTGGTGGCTACACCTTC. It specifies CASSEYGAGGYTF. The chain recombines TRBV25-1 with TRBJ1-2; tentative D call: TRBD1 (5 bases). The CDR3 has 13 residues. V was pared by 0 bases and J by 7 bases, with 9 bases between. Germline loops: CDR1 MGHDK, CDR2 SYGVNS.